The TCR beta chain described here comes from a study of cytomegalovirus exposure and HLA in healthy donors. TCRdb's copy holds only in-frame clones and misses some; the assay was immunoSEQ multiplex PCR. Of more than 150,000 clones in the sample, roughly 84% were seen once. The V end was cut by 4 bases, the J end by 2 bases, with 12 bases between. This CDR3 has 14 amino acids. Germline V gene lookup returns CDR1 SGHNT and CDR2 YYREEE (reference sequence). This sequence was found in a man between 18 and 29 years old in good health and CMV-seropositive. The chain uses TRBV5-4 and TRBJ2-5; tentatively, D is TRBD2 (7 bases). Sequencing input: PBMCs. The CDR3 loop is CASSRSGTQETQYF. The CDR3 region has the DNA TGTGCCAGCAGCCGAAGCGGGACACAAGAGACCCAGTACTTC.